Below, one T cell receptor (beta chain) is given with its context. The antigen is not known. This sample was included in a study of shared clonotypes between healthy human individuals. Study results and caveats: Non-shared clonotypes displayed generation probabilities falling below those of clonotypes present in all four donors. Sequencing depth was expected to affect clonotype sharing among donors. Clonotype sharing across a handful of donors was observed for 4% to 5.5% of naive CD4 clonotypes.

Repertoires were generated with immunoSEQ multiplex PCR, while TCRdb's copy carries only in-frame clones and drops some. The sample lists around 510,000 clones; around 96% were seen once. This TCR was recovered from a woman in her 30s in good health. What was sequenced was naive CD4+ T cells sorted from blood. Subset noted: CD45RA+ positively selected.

CDR3 loop: CASSGGGSNQPQHF. DNA of the CDR3: TGTGCCAGCAGCGGGGGGGGAAGCAATCAGCCCCAGCATTTT. The V and J genes are TRBV28 and TRBJ1-5; possibly TRBD1 for D (5 bases). This CDR3 has 14 residues. Trimming took 6 bases from V and 1 from J, leaving 10 bases between them. From germline, CDR1 is MDHEN and CDR2 SYDVKM.